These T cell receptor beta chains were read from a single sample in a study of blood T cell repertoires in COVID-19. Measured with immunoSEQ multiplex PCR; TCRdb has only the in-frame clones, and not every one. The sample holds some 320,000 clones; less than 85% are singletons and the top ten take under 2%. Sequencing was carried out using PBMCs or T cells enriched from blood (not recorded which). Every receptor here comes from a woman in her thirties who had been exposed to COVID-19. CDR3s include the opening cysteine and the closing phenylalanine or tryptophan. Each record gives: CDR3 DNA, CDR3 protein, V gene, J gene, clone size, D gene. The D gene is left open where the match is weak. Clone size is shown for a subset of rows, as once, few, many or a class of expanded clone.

CDR3nt: TGTGCCAGCAGCCCGCGAGACCGGACAGGGGATGGAGAGACCCAGTACTTC; CDR3aa: CASSPRDRTGDGETQYF; v_gene: TRBV7-9; j_gene: TRBJ2-5; abundance: .; d_gene: TRBD1
CDR3nt: TGTGCCAGCAGCCAAGAACGACTAGCGAACATTCAGTACTTC; CDR3aa: CASSQERLANIQYF; v_gene: TRBV4-2; j_gene: TRBJ2-4; abundance: .; d_gene: TRBD2
CDR3nt: TGTGCCAGTAGCCGCCTCCGGACAGGGCACGCTGAAGCTTTCTTT; CDR3aa: CASSRLRTGHAEAFF; v_gene: TRBV19; j_gene: TRBJ1-1; abundance: .; d_gene: TRBD1
CDR3nt: TGTGCCAGTCATCGGACAAGCAATCAGCCCCAGCATTTT; CDR3aa: CASHRTSNQPQHF; v_gene: TRBV19; j_gene: TRBJ1-5; abundance: .; d_gene: .
CDR3nt: TGTGCCACCAGCACTAGCGTTATGTACAATGAGCAGTTCTTC; CDR3aa: CATSTSVMYNEQFF; v_gene: TRBV15; j_gene: TRBJ2-1; abundance: .; d_gene: .
CDR3nt: TGTGCCAGCAGTCCACAGGGCGGGGGCAATGAGCAGTTCTTC; CDR3aa: CASSPQGGGNEQFF; v_gene: TRBV28; j_gene: TRBJ2-1; abundance: .; d_gene: .
CDR3nt: TGTGCCAGCAGGTTACAGGGAAATGAAAAACTGTTTTTT; CDR3aa: CASRLQGNEKLFF; v_gene: TRBV27; j_gene: TRBJ1-4; abundance: few; d_gene: .
CDR3nt: TGTGCCAGCAGTGACCGGGCGACAGGGGGGGATGGCTACACCTTC; CDR3aa: CASSDRATGGDGYTF; v_gene: TRBV25-1; j_gene: TRBJ1-2; abundance: .; d_gene: TRBD1
CDR3nt: TGTGCCAGCAGTGAAGTCCGGGGGTTGCTCGAGCAGTACTTC; CDR3aa: CASSEVRGLLEQYF; v_gene: TRBV2; j_gene: TRBJ2-7; abundance: .; d_gene: .
CDR3nt: TGTGCCAGCAGTTCCGGGACAGGGACGCAATCCCAGCATTTT; CDR3aa: CASSSGTGTQSQHF; v_gene: TRBV28; j_gene: TRBJ1-5; abundance: .; d_gene: TRBD1